The 2 T cell receptor beta chains below come from one sample, sequenced in a study of cytomegalovirus exposure and HLA in healthy donors. 13 Jbeta primers and 60 Vbeta primers were used for the PCR. Clones were read by immunoSEQ multiplex PCR, and TCRdb kept only the in-frame ones, dropping some. The sample has approximately 100,000 clones, roughly 71% seen once. Sequenced sample: PBMCs. These receptors all stem from a man in his fifties or sixties in good health and CMV-seronegative.

This rearrangement joins TRBV30 to TRBJ2-5; D may be TRBD1 (5 bases). Germline assignment: CDR1 GTSNPN and CDR2 SVGIG (reference sequence). The CDR3 runs to 15 residues. Deletions cut 3 bases from V and 5 bases from J, with 19 bases between. This CDR3 reads CAWRGGAVGLETQYF. CDR3 sequence (DNA): TGTGCCTGGAGGGGTGGGGCGGTGGGTTTGGAGACCCAGTACTTC.

This clone appeared a single time. The rearrangement uses TRBV10-3 and TRBJ1-1, with 11 bases aligning to TRBD1. The trim removed 6 bases at V and 2 bases at J, leaving 8 bases unmatched. The CDR3 is made up of 16 amino acids. In germline, CDR1 is ENHRY, CDR2 SYGVKD. The CDR3 loop is CAIRTDRGRVNTEAFF. In DNA form, the CDR3 reads TGTGCCATCAGGACGGACAGGGGGCGGGTAAACACTGAAGCTTTCTTT.